This T cell receptor beta chain was captured in a study of blood T cell repertoires in COVID-19. Study as a whole: Acute and convalescent COVID-19 samples came from the United States, Italy and Spain.

The CDR3 extends over 18 amino acids. Trimming shortened V by 5 bases and J by 3 bases, and 24 bases separated the two germline ends. The V gene's germline CDR1 is KGHSH and CDR2 LQKENI. Profiled with immunoSEQ multiplex PCR; TCRdb holds only in-frame clones, not every one. The table shows 65,000 to 80,000 clones, with 86% occurring only once. The sequence derives from a man aged 30-40 years with acute or convalescent COVID-19. The specimen sequenced was peripheral blood. The rearrangement joins TRBV18 to TRBJ2-3, with a tentative D call TRBD1 (6 bases). The CDR3 DNA follows: TGTGCCAGCTCATCCGACCGACAGGCTCCCAACCTAACAGATACGCAGTATTTT. Translating it yields CASSSDRQAPNLTDTQYF.